The following is a TCR beta chain sequence with its context. This entry comes from a study of blood T cell repertoires in COVID-19. A Seattle source enrolled patients during active infection and followed them longitudinally. Unmatched junction bases numbered 15, after V lost 3 bases and J lost 1 base. The CDR3 is 18 amino acids. Measured with immunoSEQ multiplex PCR; TCRdb has only the in-frame clones, and not every one. This table holds about 160,000 clones, approximately 90% found once. The rearrangement uses TRBV5-3 and TRBJ1-1; 7 bases are shared with TRBD1. TRBV5-3 is flagged as an ORF with uncertain function. The sequence was obtained from a man between 25 and 39 years old with COVID-19, enrolled during active disease. The sequencing sample was made of peripheral blood. The CDR3 nucleotides are TGTGCCAGAAGCTACCTGGGACAGCATATAATAAGGAACACTGAAGCTTTCTTT. Protein sequence: CARSYLGQHIIRNTEAFF.